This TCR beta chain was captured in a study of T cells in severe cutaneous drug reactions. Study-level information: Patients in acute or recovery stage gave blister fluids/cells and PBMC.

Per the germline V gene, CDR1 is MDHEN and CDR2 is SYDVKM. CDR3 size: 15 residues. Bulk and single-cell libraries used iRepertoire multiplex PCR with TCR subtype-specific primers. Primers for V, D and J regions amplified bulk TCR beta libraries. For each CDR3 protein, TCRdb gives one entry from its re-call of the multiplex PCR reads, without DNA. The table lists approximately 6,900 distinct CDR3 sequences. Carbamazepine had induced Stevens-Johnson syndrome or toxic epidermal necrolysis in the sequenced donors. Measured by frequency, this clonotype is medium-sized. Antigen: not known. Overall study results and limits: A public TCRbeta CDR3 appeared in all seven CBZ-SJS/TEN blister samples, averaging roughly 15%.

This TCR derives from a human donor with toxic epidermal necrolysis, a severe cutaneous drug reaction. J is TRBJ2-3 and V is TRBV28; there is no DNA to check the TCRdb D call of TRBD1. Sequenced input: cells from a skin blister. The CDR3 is CASSLGDRGADTQYF.